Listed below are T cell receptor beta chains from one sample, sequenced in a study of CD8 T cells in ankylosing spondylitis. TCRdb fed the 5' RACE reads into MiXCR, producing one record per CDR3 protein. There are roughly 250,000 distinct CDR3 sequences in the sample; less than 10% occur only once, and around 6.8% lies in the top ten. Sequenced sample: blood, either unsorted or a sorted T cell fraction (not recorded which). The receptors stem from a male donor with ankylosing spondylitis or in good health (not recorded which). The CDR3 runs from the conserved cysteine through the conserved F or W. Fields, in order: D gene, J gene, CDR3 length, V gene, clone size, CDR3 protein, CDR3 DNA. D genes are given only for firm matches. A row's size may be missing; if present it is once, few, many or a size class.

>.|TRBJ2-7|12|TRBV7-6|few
CASTPHKGEQYF
TGTGCCAGCACCCCCCATAAGGGCGAGCAGTACTTC
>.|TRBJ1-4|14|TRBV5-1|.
CASSSTGPREKLFF
TGCGCCAGCAGCTCCACAGGTCCAAGGGAAAAACTGTTTTTT
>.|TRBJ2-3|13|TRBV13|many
CASSSPESNTQYF
TGTGCCAGCAGCTCCCCAGAGTCAAATACGCAGTATTTT
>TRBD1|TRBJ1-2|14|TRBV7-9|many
CASSLGTGELGYTF
TGTGCCAGCAGCTTAGGGACAGGGGAACTTGGCTACACCTTC
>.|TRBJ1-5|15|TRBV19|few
CASSIDHAGNQPQHF
TGTGCCAGTAGTATTGATCATGCAGGCAATCAGCCCCAGCATTTT
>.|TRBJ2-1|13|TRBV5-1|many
CASSQRGVDEQFF
TGCGCCAGCAGCCAGAGGGGTGTCGATGAGCAGTTCTTC
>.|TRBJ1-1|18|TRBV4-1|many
CASSPQGSHVGGGSEAFF
TGCGCCAGCAGCCCCCAAGGTTCGCATGTCGGGGGCGGCTCTGAAGCTTTCTTT
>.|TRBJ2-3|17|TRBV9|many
CASSVGTGPSERDTQYF
TGTGCCAGCAGCGTTGGGACGGGACCTTCAGAGAGAGATACGCAGTATTTT
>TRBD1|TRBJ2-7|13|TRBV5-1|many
CASSARTGYEQYF
TGCGCCAGCAGCGCGAGGACAGGGTACGAGCAGTACTTC
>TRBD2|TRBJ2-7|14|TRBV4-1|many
CASSQASGSYEQYF
TGCGCCAGCAGCCAAGCTAGCGGGAGCTACGAGCAGTACTTC
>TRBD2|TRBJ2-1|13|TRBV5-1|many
CASSLTSGYEQFF
TGCGCCAGCAGCTTGACTAGCGGGTACGAGCAGTTCTTC
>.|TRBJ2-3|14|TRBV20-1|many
CSARDRRFADTQYF
TGCAGTGCTAGAGACAGGCGGTTCGCAGATACGCAGTATTTT
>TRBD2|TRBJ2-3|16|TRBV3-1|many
CASSQRTSANTDTQYF
TGTGCCAGCAGCCAACGGACTAGCGCAAACACAGATACGCAGTATTTT
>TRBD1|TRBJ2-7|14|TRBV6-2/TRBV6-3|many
CASSPWTGFSEQYF
TGTGCCAGCAGTCCCTGGACAGGTTTCTCCGAGCAGTACTTC
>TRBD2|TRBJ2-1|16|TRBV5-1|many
CASSPRVAGGYNEQFF
TGCGCCAGCAGTCCGCGGGTAGCGGGAGGATACAATGAGCAGTTCTTC
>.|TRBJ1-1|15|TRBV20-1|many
CSAHSGGGLNTEAFF
TGCAGTGCCCACTCGGGGGGTGGCTTGAACACTGAAGCTTTCTTT
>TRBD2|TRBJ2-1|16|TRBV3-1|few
CASSQDSGSSYNEQFF
TGTGCCAGCAGCCAAGATAGCGGGAGCTCCTACAATGAGCAGTTCTTC
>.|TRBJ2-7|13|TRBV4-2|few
CATSAGAGYEQYF
TGTGCCACCAGCGCGGGGGCTGGATACGAGCAGTACTTC
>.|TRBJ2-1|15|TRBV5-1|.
CASSLQGEVYNEQFF
TGCGCCAGCAGCTTGCAGGGGGAGGTGTACAATGAGCAGTTCTTC
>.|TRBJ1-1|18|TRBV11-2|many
CASSLVFLKGAMNTEAFF
TGTGCCAGCAGCTTAGTTTTTCTGAAAGGGGCGATGAACACTGAAGCTTTCTTT
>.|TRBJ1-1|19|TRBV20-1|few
CSARESPILVFWEGTEAFF
TGCAGTGCTAGAGAGTCCCCGATTTTAGTTTTTTGGGAAGGCACTGAAGCTTTCTTT
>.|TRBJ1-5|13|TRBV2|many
CASRGGANQPQHF
TGTGCCAGCCGGGGCGGGGCCAATCAGCCCCAGCATTTT
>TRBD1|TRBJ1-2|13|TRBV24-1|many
CATSDNRGWDYTF
TGTGCCACCAGTGATAACAGGGGATGGGACTACACCTTC
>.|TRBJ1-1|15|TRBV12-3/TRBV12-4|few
CASSFVRDGNTEAFF
TGTGCCAGCAGTTTCGTCCGGGACGGGAACACTGAAGCTTTCTTT
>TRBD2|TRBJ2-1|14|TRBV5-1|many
CASRGGERLNEQFF
TGCGCCAGCAGGGGGGGGGAGCGGCTGAATGAGCAGTTCTTC
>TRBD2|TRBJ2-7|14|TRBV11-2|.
CASSSASGGYEQYF
TGTGCCAGCAGCTCCGCGTCGGGGGGCTACGAGCAGTACTTC
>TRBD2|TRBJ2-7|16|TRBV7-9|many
CASSLKASGDTYEQYF
TGTGCCAGCAGCTTAAAGGCTAGCGGGGACACCTACGAGCAGTACTTC
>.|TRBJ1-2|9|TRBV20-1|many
CSAEADYTF
TGCAGTGCTGAGGCCGACTACACCTTC
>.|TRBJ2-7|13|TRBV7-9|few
CASSLSSVGEQYF
TGTGCCAGCAGCTTATCTTCTGTCGGCGAGCAGTACTTC
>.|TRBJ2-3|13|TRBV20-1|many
CSALTVPTDTQYF
TGCAGTGCTCTGACAGTCCCCACAGATACGCAGTATTTT
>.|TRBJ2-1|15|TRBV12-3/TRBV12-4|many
CASSQTGTLMDGQFF
TGTGCCAGCAGCCAAACCGGGACCTTAATGGACGGGCAGTTCTTC
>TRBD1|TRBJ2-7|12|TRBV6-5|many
CATQQGTYEQYF
TGTGCCACTCAACAGGGGACCTACGAGCAGTACTTC
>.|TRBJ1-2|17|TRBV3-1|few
CASSQDNVAGTLYGYTF
TGTGCCAGCAGCCAAGATAATGTGGCAGGGACCCTCTATGGCTACACCTTC
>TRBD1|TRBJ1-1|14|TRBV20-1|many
CSAGRQGSKGEAFF
TGCAGTGCTGGTAGACAGGGCAGTAAAGGAGAAGCTTTCTTT
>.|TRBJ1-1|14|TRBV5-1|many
CASSFSAKNTEAFF
TGCGCCAGCAGCTTTTCCGCGAAAAACACTGAAGCTTTCTTT
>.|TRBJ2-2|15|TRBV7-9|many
CASSLAGANTGELFF
TGTGCCAGCAGCTTGGCAGGAGCGAACACCGGGGAGCTGTTTTTT
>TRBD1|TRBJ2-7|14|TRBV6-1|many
CASSDWTGSYEQYF
TGTGCCAGCAGTGACTGGACAGGGAGTTACGAGCAGTACTTC
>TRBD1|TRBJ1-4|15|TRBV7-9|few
CASSHQGDHNEKLFF
TGTGCCAGCAGCCACCAGGGGGACCATAATGAAAAACTGTTTTTT
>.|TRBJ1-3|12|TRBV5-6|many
CASSLERNTIYF
TGTGCCAGCAGCTTGGAAAGAAACACCATATATTTT
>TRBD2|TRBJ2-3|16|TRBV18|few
CASSPPTSGGTDTQYF
TGTGCCAGCTCACCACCCACTAGCGGGGGCACAGATACGCAGTATTTT
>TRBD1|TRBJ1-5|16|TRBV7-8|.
CASSYGDSGLISPQHF
TGTGCCAGCAGCTACGGGGACAGCGGGTTAATCAGCCCCCAGCATTTT
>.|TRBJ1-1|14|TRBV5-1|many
CASSLASGPTEAFF
TGCGCCAGCAGCTTGGCCTCAGGGCCCACTGAAGCTTTCTTT
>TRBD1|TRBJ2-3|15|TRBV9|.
CASRPDRGSTDTQYF
TGTGCCAGCAGACCCGACAGGGGTAGCACAGATACGCAGTATTTT